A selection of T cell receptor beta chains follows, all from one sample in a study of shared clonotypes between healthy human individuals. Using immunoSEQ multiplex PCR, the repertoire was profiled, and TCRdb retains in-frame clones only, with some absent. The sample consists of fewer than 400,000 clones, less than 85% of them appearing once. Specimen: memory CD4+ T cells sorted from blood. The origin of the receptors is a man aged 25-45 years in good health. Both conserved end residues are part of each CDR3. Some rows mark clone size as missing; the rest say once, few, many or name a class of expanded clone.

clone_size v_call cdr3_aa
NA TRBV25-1 CASSDPRLADTQYF
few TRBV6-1 CASSEGTVSKGYTF
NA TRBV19 CASSKVPRQGVDEQYF
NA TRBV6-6 CASSSPQGAGNQPQHF
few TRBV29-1 CSYRDRAPDTQYF
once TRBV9 CASSVDSPTGTLNEQFF
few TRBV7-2 CASSLEPGRTEQFF
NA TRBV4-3 CASSRSRGEWVGTDTQYF
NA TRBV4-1 CASSQAGQYYGYTF
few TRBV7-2 CASSPLSGGIEQFF